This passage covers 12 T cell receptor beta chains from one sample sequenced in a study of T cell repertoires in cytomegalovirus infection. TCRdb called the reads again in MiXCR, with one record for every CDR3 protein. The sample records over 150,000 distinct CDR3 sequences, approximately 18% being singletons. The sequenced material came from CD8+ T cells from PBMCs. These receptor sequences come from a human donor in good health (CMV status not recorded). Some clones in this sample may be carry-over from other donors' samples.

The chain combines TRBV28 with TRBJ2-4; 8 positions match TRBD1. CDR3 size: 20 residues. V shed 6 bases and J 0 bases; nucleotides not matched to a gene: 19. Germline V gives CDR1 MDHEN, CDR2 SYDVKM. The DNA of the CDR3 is TGTGCCAGCAGCTCGAGACAGGGGAGGCCACAATCCTTAGCCAAAAACATTCAGTACTTC. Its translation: CASSSRQGRPQSLAKNIQYF.

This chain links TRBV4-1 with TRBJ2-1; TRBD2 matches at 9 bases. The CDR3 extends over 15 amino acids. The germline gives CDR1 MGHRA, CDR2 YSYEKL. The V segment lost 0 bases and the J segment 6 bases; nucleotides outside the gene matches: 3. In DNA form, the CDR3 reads TGCGCCAGCAGCCAAGAACAGCGGGGGGTCAATGAGCAGTTCTTC. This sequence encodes CASSQEQRGVNEQFF.

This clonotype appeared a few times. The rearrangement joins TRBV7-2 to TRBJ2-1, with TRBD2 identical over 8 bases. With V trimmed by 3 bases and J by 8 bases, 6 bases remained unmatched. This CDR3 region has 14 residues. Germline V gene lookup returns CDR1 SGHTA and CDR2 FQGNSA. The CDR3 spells CASSFRGGRDEQFF. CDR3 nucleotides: TGTGCCAGCAGCTTTCGGGGGGGCCGCGATGAGCAGTTCTTC.

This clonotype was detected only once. CDR3 sequence: CASSLFSDSLAPYEQYF. Here the CDR3 DNA reads TGTGCCAGCAGTTTATTTTCGGACAGTCTAGCCCCCTACGAGCAGTACTTC. V is TRBV27 and J is TRBJ2-7; possibly TRBD1 for D (6 bases). The germline gives CDR1 MNHEY, CDR2 SMNVEV (reference sequence). The length of the CDR3 is 17 residues. The V and J ends lost 1 base and 2 bases respectively, with 18 bases between them.

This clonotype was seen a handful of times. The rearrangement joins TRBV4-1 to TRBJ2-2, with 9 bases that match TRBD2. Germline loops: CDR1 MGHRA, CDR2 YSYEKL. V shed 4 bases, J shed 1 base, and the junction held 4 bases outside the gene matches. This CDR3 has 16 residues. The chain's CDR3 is CASSPIAGVNTGELFF. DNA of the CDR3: TGCGCCAGCAGCCCCATAGCGGGGGTGAACACCGGGGAGCTGTTTTTT.

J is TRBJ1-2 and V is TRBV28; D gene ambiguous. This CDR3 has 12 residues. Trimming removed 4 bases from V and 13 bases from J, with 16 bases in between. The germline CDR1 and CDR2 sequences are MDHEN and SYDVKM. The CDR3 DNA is TGTGCCAGCAGTTCCGGGCGCTTCCGCTCCACCTTC. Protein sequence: CASSSGRFRSTF.

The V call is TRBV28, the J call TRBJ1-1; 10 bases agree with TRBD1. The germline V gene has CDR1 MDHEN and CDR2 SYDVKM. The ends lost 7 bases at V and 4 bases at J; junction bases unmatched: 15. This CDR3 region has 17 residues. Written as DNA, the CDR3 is TGTGCCAGCACAACCCCCGGGACAGGGGTGAGGGGCACTGAAGCTTTCTTT. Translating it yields CASTTPGTGVRGTEAFF.

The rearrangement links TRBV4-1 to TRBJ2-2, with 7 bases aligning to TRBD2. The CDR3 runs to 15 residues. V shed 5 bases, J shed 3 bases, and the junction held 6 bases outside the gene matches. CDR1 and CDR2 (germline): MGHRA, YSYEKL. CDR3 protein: CASSYGTMHTGELFF. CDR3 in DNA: TGCGCCAGCAGCTACGGGACTATGCACACCGGGGAGCTGTTTTTT.

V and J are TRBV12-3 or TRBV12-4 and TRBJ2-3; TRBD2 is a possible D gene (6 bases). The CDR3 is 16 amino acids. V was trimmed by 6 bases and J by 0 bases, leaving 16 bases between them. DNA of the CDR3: TGTGCCAGCAGCCCGAAGGACGGGACTAGCACAGATACGCAGTATTTT. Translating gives CASSPKDGTSTDTQYF.

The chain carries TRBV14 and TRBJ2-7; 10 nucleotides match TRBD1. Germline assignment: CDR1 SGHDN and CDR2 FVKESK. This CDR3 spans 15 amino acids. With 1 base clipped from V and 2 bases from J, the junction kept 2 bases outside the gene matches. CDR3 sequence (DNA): TGTGCCAGCAGCCAAGGACAGGGGGCCCCCTACGAGCAGTACTTC. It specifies CASSQGQGAPYEQYF.

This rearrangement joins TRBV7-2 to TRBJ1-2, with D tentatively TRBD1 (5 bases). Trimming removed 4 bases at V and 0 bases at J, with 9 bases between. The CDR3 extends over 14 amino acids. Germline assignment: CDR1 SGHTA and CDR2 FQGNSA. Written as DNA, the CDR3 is TGTGCCAGCAGCTGGGGGACGGCTAACTATGGCTACACCTTC. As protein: CASSWGTANYGYTF.

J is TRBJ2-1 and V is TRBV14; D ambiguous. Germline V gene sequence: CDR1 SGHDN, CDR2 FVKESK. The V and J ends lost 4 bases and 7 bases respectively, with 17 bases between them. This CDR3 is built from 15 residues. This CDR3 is CASSPAASRFNEQFF. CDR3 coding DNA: TGTGCCAGCAGCCCCGCGGCCTCCAGGTTTAATGAGCAGTTCTTC.